This TCR beta chain comes out of a study of T-cell reconstitution after alpha-beta-depleted transplantation in children. Broader study findings: At day 60, the high TCRbeta diversity found in some patients originated from recipient T cells and thymic progenitors that had survived. The study reportedly traced alpha-beta T cells about two months after transplant to several hundred expanded graft clones.

The TCRbeta library was prepared with unique molecular identifiers. TCRdb reprocessed the PCR reads via MiXCR and lists one record per CDR3 protein. The data show approximately 490,000 distinct CDR3 sequences, about 11% seen once. Many counts were recorded for this clonotype. Its specificity is unknown. V lost 3 bases and J lost 5; bases outside the gene matches: 4. Germline values: CDR1 DFQATT, CDR2 SNEGSKA (reference sequence). The CDR3 loop spans 15 amino acids. Sequenced material: PBMCs, taken before TCRalphabeta/CD19-depleted stem cell transplant. This TCR was sampled from a child aged 2 to 15 with inherited bone marrow failure, due to receive a stem cell transplant. The rearrangement joins TRBV20-1 to TRBJ2-1; TRBD2 agrees at 13 bases. CDR3 amino acids: CSASPGTSGNNEQFF. In nucleotides, the CDR3 is TGCAGTGCTAGCCCCGGGACTAGCGGGAACAATGAGCAGTTCTTC.